Following are 3 T cell receptor beta chains from one sample sequenced in a study of shared clonotypes between healthy human individuals. The repertoire was sequenced with immunoSEQ multiplex PCR; TCRdb's copy has only in-frame clones and lacks some. The table shows 2 million to 2.5 million clones, with approximately 96% occurring only once. Sequencing was carried out using naive CD4+ T cells sorted from blood. Stated subset: CD45RA+ positively selected. These TCRs come from a young man in good health.

The chain carries TRBV7-2 and TRBJ2-3; D gene unclear. The V and J ends lost 0 bases and 4 bases respectively, with 14 bases between them. The CDR3 totals 16 residues. Germline V CDR1 and CDR2: SGHTA, FQGNSA. The CDR3 loop is CASSLALWAASDTQYF. The CDR3 bases are TGTGCCAGCAGCTTAGCGTTGTGGGCAGCTTCAGATACGCAGTATTTT.

On this clone: Within the sample, other DNA sequences also encode this same CDR3. The chain is built from TRBV5-1 and TRBJ2-4, with 9 bases fitting TRBD1. The ends lost 2 bases at V and 7 bases at J; junction bases unmatched: 7. Germline CDR1 and CDR2: SGHRS and YFSETQ. The CDR3 is 15 amino acids. The CDR3 region is CASSLAAGQGNIQYF. CDR3 coding DNA: TGCGCCAGCAGCTTAGCCGCGGGACAGGGCAACATTCAGTACTTC. The variable domain in full, completed from reference TRBV5-1 and TRBJ2-4, reads KAGVTQTPRYLIKTRGQQVTLSCSPISGHRSVSWYQQTPGQGLQFLFEYFSETQRNKGNFPGRFSGRQFSNSRSEMNVSTLELGDSALYLCASSLAAGQGNIQYFGAGTRLSVL.

V and J are TRBV4-1 and TRBJ2-3; no clear D. CDR1 and CDR2 (germline): MGHRA, YSYEKL. Trimming left V 1 base short and J 3 bases short, with 14 bases between. The CDR3 totals 16 residues. The CDR3 DNA is TGCGCCAGCAGCCAAGGAGCCACGGCTGGAACAGATACGCAGTATTTT. It translates to CASSQGATAGTDTQYF.